This TCR beta chain emerged from a study of T cells in localized non-small cell lung cancer. Broader study findings: Heterogeneity cannot be ruled out, as sequencing used one tumor region only.

The method was immunoSEQ multiplex PCR; TCRdb's version includes in-frame clones alone and lacks a portion of them. This table has over 50,000 clones, roughly 90% appearing once. V shed 4 bases and J 1 base; nucleotides not matched to a gene: 4. The CDR3 contains 15 residues. Germline loops: CDR1 SGHNT, CDR2 YYREEE (reference sequence). Points on this clone: Its antigen is unidentified.

This clonotype was obtained from a woman aged 35-70 years with stage I lung adenocarcinoma. Material: peripheral blood, obtained before any cancer treatment. The chain combines TRBV5-4 with TRBJ2-3; the match to TRBD1 covers 9 bases. The DNA for the CDR3 is TGTGCCAGCAGCGCCCGGGACAGGGGCACAGATACGCAGTATTTT. Its protein is CASSARDRGTDTQYF.